These 13 T cell receptor beta chains were all obtained from the same sample, sequenced in a study of cytomegalovirus exposure and HLA in healthy donors (TCRdb year 2017). Library preparation was by the immunoSEQ multiplex PCR assay. For the multiplex PCR, a mixture combining 60 forward primers for TCR Vbeta segments and 13 reverse primers for TCR Jbeta segments was used. The immuneACCESS repertoire file appears here via TCRdb, limited to in-frame rearrangements. These files lack a portion of the clones; in checked studies, under half of the deficit traces to unresolved V genes, and the cause of the others is not known. Here the sample has under 130,000 clones; roughly 66% occur a single time. Together, the top ten hold less than 3.5% of the sample. The sample was PBMCs. The receptor set was obtained from a woman aged 45-60 years in good health and CMV-seronegative.

This clone was picked up a small number of times. This chain joins TRBV27 and TRBJ1-2; 8 bases align to TRBD1. Per germline, CDR1 MNHEY and CDR2 SMNVEV (reference sequence). The trim removed 6 bases at V and 7 bases at J, leaving 7 bases unmatched. The CDR3 contains 13 residues. The CDR3 coding sequence is TGTGCCAGCAGCCGGACAGGGATGACTGGCTACACCTTC. Its translation: CASSRTGMTGYTF.

This clone is a singleton in its sample. The chain carries TRBV27 and TRBJ1-6; tentatively, D is TRBD1 (6 bases). Trimming removed 4 bases from V and 4 bases from J, with 14 bases in between. There are 16 residues in the CDR3. CDR1 and CDR2 (germline): MNHEY, SMNVEV (reference sequence). The CDR3 DNA reads as TGTGCCAGCAGTTGGCGTCTAGGACAGTATAATTCACCCCTCCACTTT. This translates into CASSWRLGQYNSPLHF.

The CDR3, as DNA: TGTGCCAGCAGTGGACTACAGGGGGCTGGGGAGCTGTTTTTT. Translating gives CASSGLQGAGELFF. The rearrangement joins TRBV2 to TRBJ2-2, with 9 bases that match TRBD1. CDR1 is SNHLY and CDR2 is FYNNEI in the germline V gene. V shed 4 bases, J shed 8 bases, and the junction held 5 bases outside the gene matches. The CDR3 is 14 amino acids. The full variable domain, with the rest looked up from reference TRBV2 and TRBJ2-2, is EPEVTQTPSHQVTQMGQEVILRCVPISNHLYFYWYRQILGQKVEFLVSFYNNEISEKSEIFDDQFSVERPDGSNFTLKIRSTKLEDSAMYFCASSGLQGAGELFFGEGSRLTVL.

The rearrangement joins TRBV27 to TRBJ2-3; D is undetermined. Germline V gene sequence: CDR1 MNHEY, CDR2 SMNVEV (reference sequence). The CDR3 spans 13 residues. V lost 5 bases and J lost 6, with 12 bases in between. The CDR3 loop is CASSPRVSDTQYF. The DNA of the CDR3 is TGTGCCAGCAGTCCCCGGGTGTCCGATACGCAGTATTTT.

In this sample, this clone turned up a few times. The rearrangement uses TRBV4-2 and TRBJ2-1, with D perhaps matching TRBD2 (5 bases). The CDR3 covers 14 residues. CDR1 is LGHNA, CDR2 YNFKEQ, per germline. Trimming stripped 2 bases from V and 5 bases from J, with 10 bases between. CDR3 residues: CASSQRLPNNEQFF. CDR3 nucleotide sequence: TGTGCCAGCAGCCAAAGACTACCGAACAATGAGCAGTTCTTC.

The rearrangement joins TRBV9 to TRBJ2-5; 8 bases map to TRBD2. The CDR3 is 15 residues long. The V gene end was trimmed by 0 bases and the J gene end by 5 bases; junction bases not matched to a gene: 6. Germline V gives CDR1 SGDLS, CDR2 YYNGEE. The CDR3 DNA reads TGTGCCAGCAGCGTAGACCCGCGCGGGGGGGAGACCCAGTACTTC. It encodes CASSVDPRGGETQYF.

This clone was observed a handful of times. The chain carries TRBV7-3 and TRBJ2-2, with 10 bases identical to TRBD2. Unmatched junction bases numbered 2, after V lost 4 bases and J lost 3 bases. Germline lookup yields CDR1 SGHTA and CDR2 FQGTGA. CDR3 size: 15 residues. CDR3 residues: CASSSGTSDTGELFF. CDR3 nucleotide sequence: TGTGCCAGCAGCTCAGGGACTAGCGACACCGGGGAGCTGTTTTTT.

This clone was counted only a few times. The J gene is TRBJ2-1, the V gene TRBV30; D unclear. The V end lost 0 bases, the J end lost 8 bases, and 5 bases lay between the germline ends. The CDR3 contains 11 residues. Germline-derived CDR1 and CDR2 are GTSNPN and SVGIG (reference sequence). CDR3 nucleotides: TGTGCCTGGAGTGTAAACTATGAGCAGTTCTTC. Its translation is CAWSVNYEQFF.

CDR3 sequence reads: CASSGTQNTGELFF. The CDR3 DNA follows: TGCGCCAGCAGCGGGACACAGAACACCGGGGAGCTGTTTTTT. The rearrangement uses TRBV5-1 and TRBJ2-2, with D perhaps matching TRBD1 (6 bases). V shed 4 bases and J shed 1 base, with 8 bases lying between them. The CDR3 is 14 residues long. Germline loops: CDR1 SGHRS, CDR2 YFSETQ.

Here the CDR3 DNA reads TGTGCCAGCATTCGGACTAGCGATTCCTACGAGCAGTACTTC. As protein: CASIRTSDSYEQYF. The chain links TRBV5-6 to TRBJ2-7; TRBD2 matches at 9 bases. The ends lost 6 bases at V and 1 base at J; junction bases unmatched: 5. CDR1 and CDR2 from the germline V gene are SGHDT and YYEEEE. The CDR3 sequence is 14 residues long. Full variable domain (remainder filled in from reference TRBV5-6 and TRBJ2-7): DAGVTQSPTHLIKTRGQQVTLRCSPKSGHDTVSWYQQALGQGPQFIFQYYEEEERQRGNFPDRFSGHQFPNYSSELNVNALLLGDSALYLCASIRTSDSYEQYFGPGTRLTVT.

The chain carries TRBV18 and TRBJ2-1; D call uncertain. Germline V lookup: CDR1 KGHSH, CDR2 LQKENI. The germline V and J ends were trimmed by 3 bases and 8 bases, with 5 bases remaining between them. The CDR3 has 11 amino acids. CDR3 loop: CASSPSYEQFF. CDR3 DNA: TGTGCCAGCTCACCGTCTTATGAGCAGTTCTTC.

V gene TRBV19 combines with J gene TRBJ1-2, with 9 bases matching TRBD1. Germline V gene sequence: CDR1 LNHDA, CDR2 SQIVND (reference sequence). The V gene end was trimmed by 4 bases and the J gene end by 5 bases; junction bases not matched to a gene: 8. CDR3 length: 15 residues. CDR3 nucleotides: TGTGCCAGTAGTACCCTGGACAGGGGACGGTATGGCTACACCTTC. Its protein is CASSTLDRGRYGYTF.

CDR3 nucleotides: TGTGCCAGCAGCTTGGCCGAGGGACAGGGGGCGAACACCATATATTTT. Translated: CASSLAEGQGANTIYF. The genes are TRBV5-4 and TRBJ1-3, with TRBD1 matching over 12 bases. This CDR3 contains 16 residues. In germline, CDR1 is SGHNT, CDR2 YYREEE (reference sequence). With V trimmed by 0 bases and J by 7 bases, 5 bases remained unmatched. Variable domain in full (rest from reference TRBV5-4 and TRBJ1-3): ETGVTQSPTHLIKTRGQQVTLRCSSQSGHNTVSWYQQALGQGPQFIFQYYREEENGRGNFPPRFSGLQFPNYSSELNVNALELDDSALYLCASSLAEGQGANTIYFGEGSWLTVV.